This TCR beta chain was retrieved from a study of T cell responses to AZD1222 COVID-19 vaccine. Study outcomes and limitations: Baseline antibody screening turned up just a handful of seropositive AZD1222 recipients. Spike-specific TCR breadth rose after two AZD1222 doses, and depth rose as well.

Clones were sequenced by immunoSEQ multiplex PCR, and TCRdb holds only the in-frame ones, with some missing. The data show around 180,000 clones, approximately 90% seen once. In germline, CDR1 is LGHNA, CDR2 YNFKEQ. The CDR3 has 16 residues. Trimming took off 3 bases at V and 2 bases at J, with 13 bases between the two ends. On this clone itself: Its target is not known.

The receptor's source is an adult in good health. This sample comprised peripheral blood, obtained on day 0 of AZD1222 vaccination. V usage is TRBV4-2 and J usage is TRBJ1-4, with D perhaps matching TRBD1 (6 bases). CDR3 loop: CASSHPRQGTNEKLFF. The CDR3 DNA is TGTGCCAGCAGCCACCCTCGCCAGGGGACTAATGAAAAACTGTTTTTT.